This T cell receptor beta chain was sequenced for a study of blood T cell repertoires in COVID-19. The assay was immunoSEQ multiplex PCR, and TCRdb's table has in-frame clones only and misses some. The repertoire includes hundreds of thousands of clones, roughly 90% of them detected once, and approximately 2.8% sits in the top ten. The study recruited people aged roughly 18 to 100 years across under 25 US areas. Assignments of participants to cohorts depended upon their own reported clinical history. V dropped 7 bases and J dropped 7 bases, with 19 bases sitting between them. CDR3 length: 15 residues. Germline V lookup: CDR1 SGHVS, CDR2 FQNEAQ. This clone was detected only once.

The chain recombines TRBV7-8 with TRBJ2-2; weak D call: TRBD1 (6 bases). The clonotype comes from a woman aged 50 to 60 in a cohort exposed to, infected with or recovered from COVID-19 (not recorded which). Specimen: PBMCs or T cells enriched from blood (not recorded which). The chain's CDR3 is CASKSRDTEDGELFF. The CDR3 coding sequence is TGTGCCAGCAAAAGCCGGGACACAGAGGACGGGGAGCTGTTTTTT.